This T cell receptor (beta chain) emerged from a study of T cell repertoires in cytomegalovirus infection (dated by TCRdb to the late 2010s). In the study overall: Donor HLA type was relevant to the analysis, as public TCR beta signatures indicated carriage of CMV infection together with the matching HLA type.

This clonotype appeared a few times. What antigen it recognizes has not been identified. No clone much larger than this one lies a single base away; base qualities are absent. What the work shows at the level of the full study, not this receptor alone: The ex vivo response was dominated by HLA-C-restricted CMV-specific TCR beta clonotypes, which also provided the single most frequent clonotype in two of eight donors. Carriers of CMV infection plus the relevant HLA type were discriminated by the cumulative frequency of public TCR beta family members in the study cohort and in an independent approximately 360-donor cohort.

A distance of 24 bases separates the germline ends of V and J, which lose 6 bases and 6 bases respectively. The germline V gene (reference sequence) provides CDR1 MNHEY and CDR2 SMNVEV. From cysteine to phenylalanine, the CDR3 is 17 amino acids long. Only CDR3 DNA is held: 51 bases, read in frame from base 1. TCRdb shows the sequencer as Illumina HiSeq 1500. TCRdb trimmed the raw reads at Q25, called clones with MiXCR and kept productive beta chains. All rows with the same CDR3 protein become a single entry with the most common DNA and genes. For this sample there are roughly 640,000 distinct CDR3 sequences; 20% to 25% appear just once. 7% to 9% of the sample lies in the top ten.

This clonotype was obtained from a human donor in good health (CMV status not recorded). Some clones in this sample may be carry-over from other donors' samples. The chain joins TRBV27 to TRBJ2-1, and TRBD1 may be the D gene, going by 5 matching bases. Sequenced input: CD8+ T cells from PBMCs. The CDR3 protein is CASSLDEQGGVPNEQFF. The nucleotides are TGTGCCAGCAGCTTAGACGAGCAGGGTGGGGTCCCCAATGAGCAGTTCTTC.